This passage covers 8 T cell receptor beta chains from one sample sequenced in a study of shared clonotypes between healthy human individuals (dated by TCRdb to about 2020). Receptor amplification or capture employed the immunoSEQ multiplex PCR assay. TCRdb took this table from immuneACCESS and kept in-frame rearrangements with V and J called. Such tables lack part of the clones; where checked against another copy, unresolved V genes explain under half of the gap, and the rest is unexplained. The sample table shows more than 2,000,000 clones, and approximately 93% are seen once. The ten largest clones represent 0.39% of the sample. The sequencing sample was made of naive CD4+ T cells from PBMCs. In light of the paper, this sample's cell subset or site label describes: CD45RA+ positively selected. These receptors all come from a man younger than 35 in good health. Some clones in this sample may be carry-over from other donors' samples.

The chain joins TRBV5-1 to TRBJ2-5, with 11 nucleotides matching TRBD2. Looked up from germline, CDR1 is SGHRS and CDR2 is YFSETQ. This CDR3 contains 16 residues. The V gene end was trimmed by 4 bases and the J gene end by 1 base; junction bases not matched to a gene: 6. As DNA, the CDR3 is TGCGCCAGCAGCCCCTCTAGCGGGGGGTTCCAAGAGACCCAGTACTTC. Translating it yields CASSPSSGGFQETQYF.

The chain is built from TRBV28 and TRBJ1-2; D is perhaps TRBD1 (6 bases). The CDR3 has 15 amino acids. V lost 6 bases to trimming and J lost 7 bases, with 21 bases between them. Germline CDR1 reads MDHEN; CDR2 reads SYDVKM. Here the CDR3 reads CASSQGGALDGGYTF. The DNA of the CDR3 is TGTGCCAGCAGCCAAGGGGGGGCCCTGGACGGTGGCTACACCTTC.

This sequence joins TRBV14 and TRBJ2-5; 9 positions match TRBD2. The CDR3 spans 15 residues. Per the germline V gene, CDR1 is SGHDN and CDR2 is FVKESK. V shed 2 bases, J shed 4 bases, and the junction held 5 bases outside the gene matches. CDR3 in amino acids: CASSQLLAGLETQYF. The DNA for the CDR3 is TGTGCCAGCAGCCAACTACTAGCGGGCTTAGAGACCCAGTACTTC.

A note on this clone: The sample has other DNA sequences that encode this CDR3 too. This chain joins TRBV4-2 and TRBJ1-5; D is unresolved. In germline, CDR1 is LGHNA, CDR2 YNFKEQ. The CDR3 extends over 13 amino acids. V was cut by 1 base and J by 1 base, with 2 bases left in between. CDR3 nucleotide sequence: TGTGCCAGCAGCCAAGGGAGCAATCAGCCCCAGCATTTT. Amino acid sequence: CASSQGSNQPQHF.

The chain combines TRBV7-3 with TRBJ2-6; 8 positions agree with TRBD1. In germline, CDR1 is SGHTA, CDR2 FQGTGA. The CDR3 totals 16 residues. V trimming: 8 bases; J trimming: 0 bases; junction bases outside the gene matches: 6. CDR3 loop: CASVQGVSSGANVLTF. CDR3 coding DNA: TGTGCCAGCGTACAGGGGGTCAGCTCTGGGGCCAACGTCCTGACTTTC.

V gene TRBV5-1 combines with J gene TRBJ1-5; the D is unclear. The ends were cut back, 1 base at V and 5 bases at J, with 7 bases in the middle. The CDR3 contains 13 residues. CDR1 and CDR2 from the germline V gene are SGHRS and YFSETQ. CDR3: CASSLIPDQPQHF. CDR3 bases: TGCGCCAGCAGCTTGATTCCAGATCAGCCCCAGCATTTT.

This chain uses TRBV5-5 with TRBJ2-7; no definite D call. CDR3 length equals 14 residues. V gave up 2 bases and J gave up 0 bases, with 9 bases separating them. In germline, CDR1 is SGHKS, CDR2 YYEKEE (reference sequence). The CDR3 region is CASSFDDRSYEQYF. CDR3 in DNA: TGTGCCAGCAGCTTTGACGACCGCTCCTACGAGCAGTACTTC.

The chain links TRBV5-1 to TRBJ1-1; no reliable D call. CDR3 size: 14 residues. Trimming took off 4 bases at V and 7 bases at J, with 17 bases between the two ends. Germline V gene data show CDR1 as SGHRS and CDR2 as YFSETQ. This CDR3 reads CASSPNVPWGEAFF. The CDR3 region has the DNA TGCGCCAGCAGCCCCAATGTCCCCTGGGGTGAAGCTTTCTTT.